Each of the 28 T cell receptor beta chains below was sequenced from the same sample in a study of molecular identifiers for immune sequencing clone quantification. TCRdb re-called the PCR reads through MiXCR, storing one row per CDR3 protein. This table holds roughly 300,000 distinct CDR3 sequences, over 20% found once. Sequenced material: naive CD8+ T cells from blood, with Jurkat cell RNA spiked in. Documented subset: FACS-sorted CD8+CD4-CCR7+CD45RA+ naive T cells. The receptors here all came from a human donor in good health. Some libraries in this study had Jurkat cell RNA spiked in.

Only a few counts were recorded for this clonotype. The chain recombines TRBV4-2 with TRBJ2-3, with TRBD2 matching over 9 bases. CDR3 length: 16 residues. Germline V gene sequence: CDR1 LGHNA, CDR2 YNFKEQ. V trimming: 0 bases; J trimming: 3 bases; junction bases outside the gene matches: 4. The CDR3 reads CASSQDSLAGTDTQYF. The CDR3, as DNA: TGTGCCAGCAGCCAAGATAGTCTAGCGGGAACAGATACGCAGTATTTT.

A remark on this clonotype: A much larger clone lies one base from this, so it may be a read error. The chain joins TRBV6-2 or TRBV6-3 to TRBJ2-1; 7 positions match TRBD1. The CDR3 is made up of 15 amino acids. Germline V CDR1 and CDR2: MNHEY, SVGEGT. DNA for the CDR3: TGTGCCAGCAGTTGGTCCGAGACAGGGTTGAATGAGCGGTTCTTC. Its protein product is CASSWSETGLNERFF.

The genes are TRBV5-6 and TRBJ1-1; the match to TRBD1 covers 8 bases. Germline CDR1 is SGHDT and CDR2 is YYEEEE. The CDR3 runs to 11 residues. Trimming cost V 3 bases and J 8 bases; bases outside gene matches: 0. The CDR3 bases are TGTGCCAGCAGCTGGGACAGGGAAGCTTTCTTT. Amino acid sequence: CASSWDREAFF.

The CDR3 nucleotides are TGTGCCAGCAGCTTGCGGGGACAGGACACTGAAGCTTTCTTT. This encodes CASSLRGQDTEAFF. The chain carries TRBV5-4 and TRBJ1-1; 8 bases are shared with TRBD1. Germline V CDR1 and CDR2: SGHNT, YYREEE (reference sequence). The junction had 2 bases not matched to a gene; V was cut back by 1 base and J by 3 bases. This CDR3 region has 14 residues.

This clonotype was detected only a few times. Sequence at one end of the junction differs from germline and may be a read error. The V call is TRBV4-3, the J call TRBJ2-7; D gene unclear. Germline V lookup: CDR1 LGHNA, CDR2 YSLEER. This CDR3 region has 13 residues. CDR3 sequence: CTSSPSAGYEQYF. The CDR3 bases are TGCACCAGCAGCCCCTCGGCCGGCTACGAGCAGTACTTC.

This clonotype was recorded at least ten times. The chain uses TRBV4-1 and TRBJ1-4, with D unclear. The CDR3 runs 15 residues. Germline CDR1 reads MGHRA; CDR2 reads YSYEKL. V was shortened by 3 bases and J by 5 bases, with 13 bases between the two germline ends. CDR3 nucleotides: TGCGCCAGCAGCCATAGTTCGGGGTCAAATGAAAAACTGTTTTTT. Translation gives CASSHSSGSNEKLFF.

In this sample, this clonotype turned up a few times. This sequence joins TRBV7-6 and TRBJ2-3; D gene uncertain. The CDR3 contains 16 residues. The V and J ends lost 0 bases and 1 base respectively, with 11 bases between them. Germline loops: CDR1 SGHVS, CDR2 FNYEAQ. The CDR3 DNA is TGTGCCAGCAGCTTAGCGGCTCAGAGACGCACAGATACGCAGTATTTT. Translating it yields CASSLAAQRRTDTQYF.

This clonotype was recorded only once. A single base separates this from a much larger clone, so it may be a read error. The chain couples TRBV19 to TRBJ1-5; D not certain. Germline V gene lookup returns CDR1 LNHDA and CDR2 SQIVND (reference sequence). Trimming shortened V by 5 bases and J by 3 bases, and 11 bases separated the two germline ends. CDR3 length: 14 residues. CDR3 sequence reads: CASSVVMPNQPQHF. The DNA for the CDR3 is TGTGCCAGTAGTGTAGTGATGCCCAATCAGCCCCAGCATTTT.

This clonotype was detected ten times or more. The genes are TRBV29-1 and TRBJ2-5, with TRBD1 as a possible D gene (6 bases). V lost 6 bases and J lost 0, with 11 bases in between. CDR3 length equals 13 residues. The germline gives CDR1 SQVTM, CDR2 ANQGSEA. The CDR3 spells CSVIGTNQETQYF. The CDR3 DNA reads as TGCAGCGTAATCGGGACAAACCAAGAGACCCAGTACTTC. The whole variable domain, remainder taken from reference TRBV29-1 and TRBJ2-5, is SAVISQKPSRDICQRGTSLTIQCQVDSQVTMMFWYRQQPGQSLTLIATANQGSEATYESGFVIDKFPISRPNLTFSTLTVSNMSPEDSSIYLCSVIGTNQETQYFGPGTRLLVL.

The CDR3 sequence: CASSLVWGGSSSYNEQFF. CDR3 DNA: TGTGCCAGCAGCTTAGTTTGGGGCGGGAGCAGCTCCTACAATGAGCAGTTCTTC. The chain uses TRBV11-2 and TRBJ2-1, with 7 bases fitting TRBD2. Germline V lookup: CDR1 SGHAT, CDR2 FQNNGV. The CDR3 contains 18 residues. With 1 base clipped from V and 0 bases from J, the junction kept 9 bases outside the gene matches.

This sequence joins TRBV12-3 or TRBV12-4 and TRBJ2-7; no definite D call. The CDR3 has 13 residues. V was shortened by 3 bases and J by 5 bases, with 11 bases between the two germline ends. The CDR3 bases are TGTGCCAGCAGTTTTTTGGGCGCCCACGAGCAGTACTTC. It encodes CASSFLGAHEQYF.

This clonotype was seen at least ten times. The CDR3 DNA sequence: TGTGCCAGCAGCTTGAATAGGGTGACTGAAGCTTTCTTT. Its translation: CASSLNRVTEAFF. The chain combines TRBV5-4 with TRBJ1-1; no firm D call. The V end lost 1 base, the J end lost 5 bases, and 9 bases lay between the germline ends. There are 13 residues in the CDR3. CDR1 SGHNT and CDR2 YYREEE come from the germline V gene (reference sequence). Drawing the rest from reference TRBV5-4 and TRBJ1-1, the complete variable domain is ETGVTQSPTHLIKTRGQQVTLRCSSQSGHNTVSWYQQALGQGPQFIFQYYREEENGRGNFPPRFSGLQFPNYSSELNVNALELDDSALYLCASSLNRVTEAFFGQGTRLTVV.

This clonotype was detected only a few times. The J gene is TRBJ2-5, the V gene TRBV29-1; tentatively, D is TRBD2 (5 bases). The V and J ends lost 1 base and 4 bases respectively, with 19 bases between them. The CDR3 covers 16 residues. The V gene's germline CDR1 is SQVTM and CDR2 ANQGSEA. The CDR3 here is CSVEGFKLGSRETQYF. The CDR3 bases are TGCAGCGTTGAAGGTTTTAAACTAGGATCACGAGAGACCCAGTACTTC. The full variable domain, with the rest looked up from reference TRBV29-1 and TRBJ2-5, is SAVISQKPSRDICQRGTSLTIQCQVDSQVTMMFWYRQQPGQSLTLIATANQGSEATYESGFVIDKFPISRPNLTFSTLTVSNMSPEDSSIYLCSVEGFKLGSRETQYFGPGTRLLVL.

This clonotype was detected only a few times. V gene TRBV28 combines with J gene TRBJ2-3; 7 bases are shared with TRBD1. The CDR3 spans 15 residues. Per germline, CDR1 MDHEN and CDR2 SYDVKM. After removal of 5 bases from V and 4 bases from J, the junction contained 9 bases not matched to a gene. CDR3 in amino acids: CASSVSRGRADTQYF. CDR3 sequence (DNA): TGTGCCAGCAGTGTATCTAGGGGGCGGGCAGATACGCAGTATTTT.

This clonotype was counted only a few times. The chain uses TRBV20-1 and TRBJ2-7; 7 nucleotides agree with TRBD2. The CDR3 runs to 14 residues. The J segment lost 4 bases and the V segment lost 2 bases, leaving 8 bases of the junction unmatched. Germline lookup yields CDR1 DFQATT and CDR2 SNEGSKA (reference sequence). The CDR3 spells CSARLYGAGYEQYF. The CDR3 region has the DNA TGCAGTGCTAGATTGTATGGAGCGGGGTACGAGCAGTACTTC.

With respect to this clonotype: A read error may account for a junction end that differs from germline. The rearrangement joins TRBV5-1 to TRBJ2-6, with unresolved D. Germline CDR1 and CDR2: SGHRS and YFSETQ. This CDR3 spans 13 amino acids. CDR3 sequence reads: CAGSPYGANVLTF. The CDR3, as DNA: TGCGCCGGCAGCCCCTATGGGGCCAACGTCCTGACTTTC. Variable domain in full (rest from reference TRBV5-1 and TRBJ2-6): KAGVTQTPRYLIKTRGQQVTLSCSPISGHRSVSWYQQTPGQGLQFLFEYFSETQRNKGNFPGRFSGRQFSNSRSEMNVSTLELGDSALYLCAGSPYGANVLTFGAGSRLTVL.

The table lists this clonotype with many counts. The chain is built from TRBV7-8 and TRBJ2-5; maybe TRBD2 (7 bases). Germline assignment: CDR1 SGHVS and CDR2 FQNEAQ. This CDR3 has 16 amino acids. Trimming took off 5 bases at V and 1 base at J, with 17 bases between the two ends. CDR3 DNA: TGTGCCAGCAGCCCCCCGTTGGGGGGGCTCCAAGAGACCCAGTACTTC. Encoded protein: CASSPPLGGLQETQYF.

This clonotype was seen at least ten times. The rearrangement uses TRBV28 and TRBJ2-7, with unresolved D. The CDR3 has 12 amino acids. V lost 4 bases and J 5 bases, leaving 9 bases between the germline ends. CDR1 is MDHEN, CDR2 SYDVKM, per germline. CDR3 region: CASSSEFHEQYF. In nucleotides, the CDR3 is TGTGCCAGCAGTTCGGAATTTCACGAGCAGTACTTC.

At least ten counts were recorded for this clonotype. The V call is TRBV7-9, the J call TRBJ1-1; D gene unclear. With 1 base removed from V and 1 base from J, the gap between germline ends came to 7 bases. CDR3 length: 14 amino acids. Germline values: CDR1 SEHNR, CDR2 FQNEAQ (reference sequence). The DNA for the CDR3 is TGTGCCAGCAGCTTAGGCGTCTCGAACACTGAAGCTTTCTTT. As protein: CASSLGVSNTEAFF.

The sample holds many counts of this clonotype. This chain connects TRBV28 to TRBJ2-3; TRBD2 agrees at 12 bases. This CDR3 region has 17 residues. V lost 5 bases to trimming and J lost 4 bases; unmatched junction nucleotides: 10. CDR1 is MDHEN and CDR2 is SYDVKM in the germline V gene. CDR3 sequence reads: CASSQRLAGVIADTQYF. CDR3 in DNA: TGTGCCAGCAGTCAACGACTAGCGGGAGTGATAGCAGATACGCAGTATTTT. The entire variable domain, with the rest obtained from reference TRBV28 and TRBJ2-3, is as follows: DVKVTQSSRYLVKRTGEKVFLECVQDMDHENMFWYRQDPGLGLRLIYFSYDVKMKEKGDIPEGYSVSREKKERFSLILESASTNQTSMYLCASSQRLAGVIADTQYFGPGTRLTVL.

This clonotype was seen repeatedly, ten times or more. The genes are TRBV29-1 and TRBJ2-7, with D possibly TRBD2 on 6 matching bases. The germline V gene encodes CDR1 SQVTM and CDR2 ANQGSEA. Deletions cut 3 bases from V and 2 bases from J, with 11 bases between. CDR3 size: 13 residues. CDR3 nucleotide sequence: TGCAGCGTTGAGTTCGGGGGAGCCTACGAGCAGTACTTC. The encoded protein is CSVEFGGAYEQYF.

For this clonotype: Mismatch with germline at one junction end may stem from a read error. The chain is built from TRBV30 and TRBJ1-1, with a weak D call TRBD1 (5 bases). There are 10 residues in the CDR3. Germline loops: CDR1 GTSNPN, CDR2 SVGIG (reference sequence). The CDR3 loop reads CAWMGGEALF. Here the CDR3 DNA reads TGTGCCTGGATGGGGGGTGAAGCTCTCTTT.

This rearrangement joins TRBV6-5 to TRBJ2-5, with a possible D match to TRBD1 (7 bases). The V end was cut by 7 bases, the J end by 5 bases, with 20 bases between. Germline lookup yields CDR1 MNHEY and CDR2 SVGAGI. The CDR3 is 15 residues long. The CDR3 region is CASKPGAGGFETQYF. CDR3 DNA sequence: TGTGCCAGCAAGCCGGGGGCAGGGGGTTTCGAGACCCAGTACTTC.

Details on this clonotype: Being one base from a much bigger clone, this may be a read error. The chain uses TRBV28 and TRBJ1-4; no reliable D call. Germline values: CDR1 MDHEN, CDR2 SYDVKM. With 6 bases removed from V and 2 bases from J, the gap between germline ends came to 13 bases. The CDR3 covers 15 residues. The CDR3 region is CASRILNNTNEKLFF. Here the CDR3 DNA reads TGTGCCAGCAGGATCCTCAACAACACTAATGAAAAACTGTTTTTT.

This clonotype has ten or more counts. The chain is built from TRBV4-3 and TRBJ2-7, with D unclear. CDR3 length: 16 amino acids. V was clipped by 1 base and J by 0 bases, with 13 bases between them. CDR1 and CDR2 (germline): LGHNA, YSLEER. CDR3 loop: CASSQVFAGFSYEQYF. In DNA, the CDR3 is TGCGCCAGCAGCCAAGTTTTCGCCGGATTCTCCTACGAGCAGTACTTC.

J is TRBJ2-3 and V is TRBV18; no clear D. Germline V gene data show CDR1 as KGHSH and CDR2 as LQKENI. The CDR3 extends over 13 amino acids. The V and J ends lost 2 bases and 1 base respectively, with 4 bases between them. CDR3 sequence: CASSPFGTDTQYF. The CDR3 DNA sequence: TGTGCCAGCTCACCATTCGGCACAGATACGCAGTATTTT.

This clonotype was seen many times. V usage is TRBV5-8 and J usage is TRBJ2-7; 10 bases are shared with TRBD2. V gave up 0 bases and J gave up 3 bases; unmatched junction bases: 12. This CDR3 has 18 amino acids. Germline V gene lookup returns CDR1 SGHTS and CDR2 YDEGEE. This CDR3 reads CASSLVRAGGLWNYEQYF. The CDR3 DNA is TGTGCCAGCAGCTTGGTTCGAGCGGGAGGGCTGTGGAACTACGAGCAGTACTTC.

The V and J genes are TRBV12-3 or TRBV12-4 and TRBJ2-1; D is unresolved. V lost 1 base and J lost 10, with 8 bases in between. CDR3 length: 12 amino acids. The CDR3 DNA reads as TGTGCCAGCAGTTTAGGCAAGGGAGAGCAGTTCTTC. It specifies CASSLGKGEQFF.